This T cell receptor (beta chain) was sequenced in a study of cytomegalovirus exposure and HLA in healthy donors. Regarding the study as a whole: The authors considered a cluster of highly shared sequence variants likely to be a sequencing artifact.

With 60 Vbeta and 13 Jbeta primers, the PCR was carried out. Here immunoSEQ multiplex PCR was the method, and the copy in TCRdb shows in-frame clones only, minus some. The sample is made up of over 100,000 clones, and the top ten hold 1.5% to 2% of it. Details on this clone: Antigen specificity is unknown.

This CDR3 contains 16 residues. V shed 0 bases and J 5 bases; nucleotides not matched to a gene: 6. Germline V gene lookup returns CDR1 LGHNA and CDR2 YNFKEQ. V is TRBV4-2 and J is TRBJ1-5; 8 bases align to TRBD1. The TCR comes from a man aged 18 to 29 in good health and CMV-seronegative. Sequencing input: PBMCs. CDR3 coding DNA: TGTGCCAGCAGCCAAGATCCACAGGGGGTTTATCAGCCCCAGCATTTT. Translating it yields CASSQDPQGVYQPQHF.